Below are 13 T cell receptor beta chains sequenced from a single sample in a study of CD8+CD57+ T cells in acquired aplastic anemia. Profiling of TCR beta VDJ combinations and CDR3 sequences used genomic DNA as template. TCRdb itself ran the reads through MiXCR, one entry per CDR3 protein. The table includes about 71,000 distinct CDR3 sequences, around half detected once. The source material was sorted CD4+, CD8+, or CD8+CD57+ T cells (not recorded which) from PBMCs. The receptors shown here come from a human donor in good health, serving as a control.

The chain links TRBV2 to TRBJ1-5; D not certain. CDR1 and CDR2 from the germline V gene are SNHLY and FYNNEI. The CDR3 is made up of 14 amino acids. Trimming shortened V by 4 bases and J by 7 bases, and 14 bases separated the two germline ends. The CDR3 sequence is CASSVAAGGQPQHF. In DNA form, the CDR3 reads TGTGCCAGCAGTGTCGCTGCAGGAGGGCAGCCCCAGCATTTT.

The chain couples TRBV20-1 to TRBJ2-7; D is unresolved. Germline V gene data show CDR1 as DFQATT and CDR2 as SNEGSKA (reference sequence). The CDR3 runs 13 residues. The V end lost 2 bases, the J end lost 2 bases, and 10 bases lay between the germline ends. CDR3 sequence (DNA): TGCAGTGCTAGAATGGGCAGCACCTACGAGCAGTACTTC. This encodes CSARMGSTYEQYF.

This chain uses TRBV14 with TRBJ2-1; 8 bases line up with TRBD2. The CDR3 has 15 amino acids. V dropped 1 base and J dropped 2; count of bases not matched to a gene: 1. The germline CDR1 and CDR2 sequences are SGHDN and FVKESK. The CDR3 nucleotides read TGTGCCAGCAGCCAAGGCGGGGGGACCTACAATGAGCAGTTCTTC. Residues: CASSQGGGTYNEQFF.

The chain links TRBV10-3 to TRBJ2-7; TRBD1 might be the D (5 bases). This CDR3 is 13 amino acids long. The germline V and J ends were trimmed by 4 bases and 5 bases, with 12 bases remaining between them. Per germline, CDR1 ENHRY and CDR2 SYGVKD. The CDR3 DNA reads TGTGCCATCAGTGTGGGTGACAGCCACGAGCAGTACTTC. It translates to CAISVGDSHEQYF.

This clonotype was counted at least ten times. V gene TRBV30 combines with J gene TRBJ2-1, with a possible D match to TRBD1 (6 bases). CDR1 is GTSNPN and CDR2 is SVGIG in the germline V gene (reference sequence). V shed 4 bases and J shed 0 bases, with 10 bases lying between them. There are 14 residues in the CDR3. CDR3 region: CAWMQGSSYNEQFF. CDR3 nucleotide sequence: TGTGCCTGGATGCAGGGGAGCTCCTACAATGAGCAGTTCTTC.

Ten or more counts support this clonotype. The chain joins TRBV15 to TRBJ1-1; TRBD1 might be the D (5 bases). The V end lost 1 base, the J end lost 5 bases, and 8 bases lay between the germline ends. CDR1 LNHNV and CDR2 YYDKDF come from the germline V gene (reference sequence). This CDR3 contains 13 residues. The CDR3 reads CATSRGQPTEAFF. The CDR3 DNA follows: TGTGCCACCAGCAGAGGACAGCCGACTGAAGCTTTCTTT.

This clonotype occurred many times. The chain is built from TRBV14 and TRBJ2-7; D not resolved. The CDR3 runs to 15 residues. Germline values: CDR1 SGHDN, CDR2 FVKESK. The germline V and J ends were trimmed by 4 bases and 2 bases, with 15 bases remaining between them. The CDR3 sequence is CASSPPKGAPYEQYF. As DNA, the CDR3 is TGTGCCAGCAGCCCTCCCAAGGGCGCACCCTACGAGCAGTACTTC. Based on the CDR3 plus reference TRBV14 and TRBJ2-7, the full variable domain is EAGVTQFPSHSVIEKGQTVTLRCDPISGHDNLYWYRRVMGKEIKFLLHFVKESKQDESGMPNNRFLAERTGGTYSTLKVQPAELEDSGVYFCASSPPKGAPYEQYFGPGTRLTVT.

This clonotype was observed at least ten times. This chain connects TRBV7-6 to TRBJ2-3; 10 bases align to TRBD2. V trimming: 7 bases; J trimming: 1 base; junction bases outside the gene matches: 8. CDR3 size: 16 residues. Germline V gene data show CDR1 as SGHVS and CDR2 as FNYEAQ. The CDR3 DNA sequence: TGTGCCAGCATTAGCGGGAGGTCGATGGGCACAGATACGCAGTATTTT. This translates into CASISGRSMGTDTQYF.

The chain is built from TRBV19 and TRBJ2-7, with D unresolved. Deletions cut 9 bases from V and 0 bases from J, with 21 bases between. The CDR3 has 16 amino acids. Germline-derived CDR1 and CDR2 are LNHDA and SQIVND (reference sequence). CDR3 amino acids: CASSLVSLGSSYEQYF. In DNA, the CDR3 is TGTGCCAGCAGCTTAGTGTCCTTAGGGTCCTCCTACGAGCAGTACTTC.

The chain joins TRBV5-4 to TRBJ1-2, with D perhaps matching TRBD1 (6 bases). The CDR3 covers 13 residues. V shed 3 bases and J shed 8 bases, with 14 bases lying between them. Germline V gene sequence: CDR1 SGHNT, CDR2 YYREEE (reference sequence). The CDR3: CASSSNTGRGYTF. The DNA for the CDR3 is TGTGCCAGCAGCTCCAACACAGGGAGGGGCTACACCTTC. Using reference TRBV5-4 and TRBJ1-2 for the parts outside the CDR3, the full variable domain is ETGVTQSPTHLIKTRGQQVTLRCSSQSGHNTVSWYQQALGQGPQFIFQYYREEENGRGNFPPRFSGLQFPNYSSELNVNALELDDSALYLCASSSNTGRGYTFGSGTRLTVV.

This clonotype was counted a few times. V is TRBV4-1 and J is TRBJ1-1, with D uncertain. The CDR3 totals 13 residues. Germline CDR1 is MGHRA and CDR2 is YSYEKL. With 7 bases removed from V and 1 base from J, the gap between germline ends came to 10 bases. CDR3 nucleotides: TGCGCCAGCACCACACAGTGGAACACTGAAGCTTTCTTT. Translation: CASTTQWNTEAFF.

The chain recombines TRBV24-1 with TRBJ2-3; D is possibly TRBD1 or TRBD2 (6 bases each). Trimming removed 3 bases from V and 5 bases from J, with 17 bases in between. Per the germline V gene, CDR1 is KGHDR and CDR2 is SFDVKD. The CDR3 sequence is 16 residues long. The DNA for the CDR3 is TGTGCCACCAGTGATCCAGATCGGGGGCCAGTAGATACGCAGTATTTT. Its protein product is CATSDPDRGPVDTQYF.

In this sample, this clonotype turned up once. This chain uses TRBV19 with TRBJ2-1, with 9 bases lining up with TRBD2. V trimming: 5 bases; J trimming: 0 bases; junction bases outside the gene matches: 2. The CDR3 totals 15 residues. The germline CDR1 and CDR2 sequences are LNHDA and SQIVND (reference sequence). The CDR3 nucleotides are TGTGCCAGTAGTCCGACTAGCGGCTCCTACAATGAGCAGTTCTTC. Its protein product is CASSPTSGSYNEQFF.